The clone carrying this TCR beta chain has only one observation. Its antigen is currently unknown. Germline assignment: CDR1 SEHNR and CDR2 FQNEAQ (reference sequence). The CDR3 sequence is 15 residues long. Trimming removed 5 bases from V and 8 bases from J, with 19 bases in between. The sample is drawn from a study of cytomegalovirus exposure and HLA in healthy donors. Findings and limits, study-wide: As was reported, the classifier diagnosed cytomegalovirus status with high specificity and sensitivity. Accurate predictions that matched the HLA-A and HLA-B alleles of most subjects were reportedly made from TCR beta sequences.

It was with 60 Vbeta and 13 Jbeta primers that the PCR ran. Data came from immunoSEQ multiplex PCR; TCRdb stores just in-frame clones and leaves some out. The repertoire holds roughly 120,000 clones, with around 78% as singletons. The sequence derives from a woman in her twenties or thirties in good health and CMV-seropositive. This chain connects TRBV7-9 to TRBJ2-1, with D perhaps TRBD2 (6 bases). Sequenced sample: PBMCs. The CDR3 sequence: CASSPGAGTLDEQFF. CDR3 sequence (DNA): TGTGCCAGCAGCCCTGGGGCAGGGACTCTGGATGAGCAGTTCTTC.